The rows below give T cell receptor beta chains drawn from one sample of a study of prognosis after radiotherapy for stage I lung cancer. One entry per CDR3 protein results from TCRdb running MiXCR on the multiplex PCR reads. The sample has roughly 29,000 distinct CDR3 sequences, roughly 31% seen once. Sequenced here: PBMCs, sampled before or after stereotactic body radiation therapy (not recorded which). These receptors originate from a donor aged 50 or older with non-small cell lung cancer. CDR3s include the opening cysteine and the closing phenylalanine or tryptophan. The D gene is left open where the match is weak. Not every row has a clone size; where given, it reads once, few, many or a size class.

J,V,size,D,DNA,CDR3
TRBJ1-5,TRBV6-1,many,TRBD1,TGTGCCAGCAGTGAAACAGGGGGCAGCAATCAGCCCCAGCATTTT,CASSETGGSNQPQHF
TRBJ1-5,TRBV7-9,many,.,TGTGCCAGCAGCTTTAGAGATCAGCCCCAGCATTTT,CASSFRDQPQHF
TRBJ2-7,TRBV20-1,medium-sized,TRBD1,TGCAGTGCTAGAAGGACAGGGTTCGCCTACGAGCAGTACTTC,CSARRTGFAYEQYF
TRBJ1-2,TRBV3-1,many,.,TGTGCCAGCAGCCAAGTACCAGTATACTATGGCTACACCTTC,CASSQVPVYYGYTF
TRBJ1-2,TRBV3-1,.,.,TGTGCCAGCAGCCAAGATATTACAGCCGGCTTCGGCCACACCTTC,CASSQDITAGFGHTF
TRBJ2-2,TRBV5-1,many,TRBD1,TGCGCCAGCAGCCTGGGACAGGGTAACACCGGGGAGCTGTTTTTT,CASSLGQGNTGELFF
TRBJ2-1,TRBV11-2,few,.,TGTGCCAGCAGCTTAGGTCAGGGGGAGGTCAATGAGCAGTTCTTC,CASSLGQGEVNEQFF
TRBJ2-3,TRBV7-2,.,.,TGTGCCAGCAGCTTAGCGGGAGCCGCAGATACGCAGTATTTT,CASSLAGAADTQYF
TRBJ1-6,TRBV7-9,.,.,TGTGCCAGCAGCTTAGGGGGGTCAGGAAGCCCACCCCTCCACTTT,CASSLGGSGSPPLHF
TRBJ2-7,TRBV12-3/TRBV12-4,many,TRBD2,TGTGCCAGCAGTTTGGCCCATGACTTAGCGGGGTTCTACGAGCAGTACTTC,CASSLAHDLAGFYEQYF
TRBJ2-2,TRBV20-1,many,TRBD2,TGCAGTGCTAGGGGGGGGTTAGGTACCGGGGAGCTGTTTTTT,CSARGGLGTGELFF
TRBJ2-6,TRBV6-2/TRBV6-3,.,.,TGTGCCAGCAGTTACTCAGGGACCTCTGGGGCCAACGTCCTGACTTTC,CASSYSGTSGANVLTF
TRBJ2-3,TRBV20-1,.,.,TGCAGTGCTAGGGGGACGGGAGAGGCCCAGTATACGCAGTATTTT,CSARGTGEAQYTQYF
TRBJ2-1,TRBV20-1,.,TRBD2,TGCAGTGCTGCCCCGAGTCTAGCGGGAGGTTTCTCCTACAATGAGCAGTTCTTC,CSAAPSLAGGFSYNEQFF
TRBJ2-1,TRBV29-1,many,TRBD2,TGCAGCGTTCAGACTAGCGGGAGGGCCAATGAGCAGTTCTTC,CSVQTSGRANEQFF
TRBJ2-5,TRBV7-6,many,TRBD1,TGTGCCAGCAGCTTAGCGGACAGGCCCGGAGAGACCCAGTACTTC,CASSLADRPGETQYF
TRBJ1-2,TRBV19,many,.,TGTGCCAGTACCCTAGGGCAGGTAGTTGATGGCTACACCTTC,CASTLGQVVDGYTF
TRBJ2-3,TRBV12-3/TRBV12-4,medium-sized,TRBD2,TGTGCCAGCAGCTGGAGGCGGGAGGGCTTAGATACGCAGTATTTT,CASSWRREGLDTQYF
TRBJ2-1,TRBV7-2,.,TRBD2,TGTGCCAGAAGCTATTCTAGCGGGGACGCAGGTGAGCAGTTCTTC,CARSYSSGDAGEQFF
TRBJ1-1,TRBV6-1,many,.,TGTGCCAGCAGTGAACGGTGGGCGGGAACTGAAGCTTTCTTT,CASSERWAGTEAFF
TRBJ2-7,TRBV5-1,many,TRBD1,TGCGCCAGCAGCTTAGGGACAGGGGGTACCGACGAGCAGTACTTC,CASSLGTGGTDEQYF
TRBJ2-7,TRBV20-1,many,TRBD1,TGCAGTGCTAGGGTGGACAGGGCCAACGAGCAGTACTTC,CSARVDRANEQYF
TRBJ1-4,TRBV5-1,many,.,TGCGCCAGCAGCTTTCAGGGCGGACAGAACGAAAAACTGTTTTTT,CASSFQGGQNEKLFF
TRBJ1-1,TRBV11-2,many,.,TGTGCCAGCAGCCCAAGGCCCCCGAGAGGGACTGAAGCTTTCTTT,CASSPRPPRGTEAFF
TRBJ1-3,TRBV9,many,.,TGTGCCAGCAGCGGTGGACGGAGCGGCTCTGGAAACACCATATATTTT,CASSGGRSGSGNTIYF
TRBJ2-1,TRBV16,many,TRBD2,TGTGCCAGCAGCCAAACCGGGACTAGCGGCTCCTACAATGAGCAGTTCTTC,CASSQTGTSGSYNEQFF
TRBJ2-5,TRBV19,many,TRBD1,TGTGCCAGTATAGGGACAGGCCAAGAGACCCAGTACTTC,CASIGTGQETQYF
TRBJ2-5,TRBV3-1,many,.,TGTGCCAGCAGCCAAGAGTTGGGGGTACGGCCGGAGACCCAGTACTTC,CASSQELGVRPETQYF
TRBJ1-2,TRBV28,many,.,TGTGCCAGCAGCCCCGTAGACTGGGGGTTCGAAAGCTATGGCTACACCTTC,CASSPVDWGFESYGYTF
TRBJ2-3,TRBV4-2,.,TRBD2,TGTGCCAGCAGCCAAGATGATTCTAGCGGGGGAAGGCACACAGATACGCAGTATTTT,CASSQDDSSGGRHTDTQYF
TRBJ2-7,TRBV5-1,many,.,TGCGCCAGCAGCTCGAGACCCCCTACAAGGGAATTGACCTACGAGCAGTACTTC,CASSSRPPTRELTYEQYF
TRBJ2-3,TRBV12-3/TRBV12-4,many,.,TGTGCCAGCAGTTACAGAGATACGCAGTATTTT,CASSYRDTQYF
TRBJ2-1,TRBV29-1,many,TRBD1,TGCAGCGTGCAGACAGGGGGCGATGAGCAGTTCTTC,CSVQTGGDEQFF
TRBJ2-7,TRBV7-9,.,.,TGTGCCAGCAGCTTGAGGGGGGAGCTCCCCGACGAGCAGTACTTC,CASSLRGELPDEQYF
TRBJ2-3,TRBV12-3/TRBV12-4,medium-sized,.,TGTGCCAGCAGTTCGACGGGGAGTGGCACAGATACGCAGTATTTT,CASSSTGSGTDTQYF
TRBJ2-1,TRBV5-1,.,TRBD2,TGCGCCAGCAGCTATGTCTTAGCGGGGTATGAGCAGTTCTTC,CASSYVLAGYEQFF
TRBJ2-1,TRBV11-1,many,TRBD1,TGTGCCAGCACCCCACGTGACAGGGTCGATGAGCAGTTCTTC,CASTPRDRVDEQFF
TRBJ1-4,TRBV5-4,few,.,TGTGCCAGCAGCTTCGAGGGGTTTAATGAAAAACTGTTTTTT,CASSFEGFNEKLFF
TRBJ2-7,TRBV4-2,.,TRBD2,TGTGCCAGCAGCCGAGCGACTAGCGTACAGTACGAGCAGTACTTC,CASSRATSVQYEQYF
TRBJ2-2,TRBV5-1,many,.,TGCGCCAGCAGCTTGACCGCAGGGCTAGCCGGGGAGCTGTTTTTT,CASSLTAGLAGELFF
TRBJ2-3,TRBV6-2/TRBV6-3,.,TRBD1,TGTGCCAGCAAGACAGGGGATACGCAGTATTTT,CASKTGDTQYF
TRBJ1-6,TRBV27,many,.,TGTGCCAGCCAGATGAGCTCCTATAATTCACCCCTCCACTTT,CASQMSSYNSPLHF
TRBJ1-2,TRBV19,many,TRBD1,TGTGCCAGTAGTCCACTCACAGGGGAAAGCTATGGCTACACCTTC,CASSPLTGESYGYTF
TRBJ2-5,TRBV6-2/TRBV6-3,.,TRBD1,TGTGCCAGCAGCCCCTCTTCGGGGACAGCCCAAGAGACCCAGTACTTC,CASSPSSGTAQETQYF
TRBJ2-2,TRBV6-5,many,.,TGTGCCAGCAGTTTCGGGGTTACCGGGGAGCTGTTTTTT,CASSFGVTGELFF
TRBJ1-3,TRBV2,many,.,TGTGCCAGCAGTGTTCTCGGACAGCTAAACTCTGGAAACACCATATATTTT,CASSVLGQLNSGNTIYF
TRBJ2-7,TRBV7-9,many,.,TGTGCCAGCATCCCGGAAGCGTGGCGGTACTACGAGCAGTACTTC,CASIPEAWRYYEQYF
TRBJ1-1,TRBV5-1,many,.,TGCGCCAGCAGCAGACAGTTGAACACTGAAGCTTTCTTT,CASSRQLNTEAFF
TRBJ2-3,TRBV6-4,many,.,TGTGCCAGCCAGCCTCAGGGGTTCGGTACGCAGTATTTT,CASQPQGFGTQYF
TRBJ2-3,TRBV6-2/TRBV6-3,.,.,TGTGCCAGCAGCCACCCAACTGACTCGCTGGATACGCAGTATTTT,CASSHPTDSLDTQYF
TRBJ2-2,TRBV9,.,TRBD2,TGTGCCAGCAGCTTAGACCCCGGACTAGCGCGAGACGGGGAGCTGTTTTTT,CASSLDPGLARDGELFF
TRBJ1-2,TRBV29-1,many,.,TGCAGCGTTGAAGATCCCCGGGGTAGGGACTATGGCTACACCTTC,CSVEDPRGRDYGYTF
TRBJ2-3,TRBV5-1,many,TRBD1,TGCGCCAGCAGCCCTAACCCGGGACAGGGGGCGGGGGATACGCAGTATTTT,CASSPNPGQGAGDTQYF
TRBJ2-2,TRBV24-1,.,.,TGTGCCACCAATGATCTCCGGTCATCCAGAGGCGACACCGGGGAGCTGTTTTTT,CATNDLRSSRGDTGELFF
TRBJ1-1,TRBV14,many,TRBD1,TGTGCCAGCAGCCCAATACAGGGGGCGCGGACTGAAGCTTTCTTT,CASSPIQGARTEAFF